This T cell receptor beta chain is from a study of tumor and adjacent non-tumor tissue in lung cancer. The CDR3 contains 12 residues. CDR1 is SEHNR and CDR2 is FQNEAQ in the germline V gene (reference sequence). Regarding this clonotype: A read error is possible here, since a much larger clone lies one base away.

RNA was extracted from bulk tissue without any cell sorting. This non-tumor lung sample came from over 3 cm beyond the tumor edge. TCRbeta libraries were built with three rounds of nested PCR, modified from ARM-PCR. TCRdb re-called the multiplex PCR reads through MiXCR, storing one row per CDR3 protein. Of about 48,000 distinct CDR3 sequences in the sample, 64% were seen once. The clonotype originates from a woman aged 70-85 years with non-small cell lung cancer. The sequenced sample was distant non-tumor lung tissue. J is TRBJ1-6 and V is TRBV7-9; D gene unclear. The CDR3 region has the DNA TGTGCCGGCAGCTTCGAGGGTTCACCCCTCCACTTT. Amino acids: CAGSFEGSPLHF. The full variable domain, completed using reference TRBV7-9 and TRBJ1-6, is DTGVSQNPRHKITKRGQNVTFRCDPISEHNRLYWYRQTLGQGPEFLTYFQNEAQLEKSRLLSDRFSAERPKGSFSTLEIQRTEQGDSAMYLCAGSFEGSPLHFGNGTRLTVT.